This section outlines one TCR beta chain sequence together with its context. The sample is drawn from a study of blood T cell repertoires in COVID-19. Study overall: Samples taken during acute and convalescent COVID-19 were collected in the United States, Italy and Spain. From T cells, B-cell-depleted T cells, or PBMCs came the material, which was cDNA or gDNA.

Only in-frame clones appear in the TCRdb table, and some are missing; sequencing was by immunoSEQ multiplex PCR. The sample consists of about 21,000 clones, about 89% of them appearing once. Losses at the gene ends were 4 bases for V and 3 bases for J; bases not matched to a gene: 10. The CDR3 spans 17 residues. CDR1 and CDR2 from the germline V gene are SGHRS and YFSETQ. The TCR comes from a man in his 70s with active COVID-19. Sequences were obtained from peripheral blood. The chain carries TRBV5-1 and TRBJ1-3; 10 nucleotides agree with TRBD1. The CDR3 DNA reads TGCGCCAGCAGCCCGAGCGGGACAGGGGTTTTTGGAAACACCATATATTTT. It specifies CASSPSGTGVFGNTIYF.